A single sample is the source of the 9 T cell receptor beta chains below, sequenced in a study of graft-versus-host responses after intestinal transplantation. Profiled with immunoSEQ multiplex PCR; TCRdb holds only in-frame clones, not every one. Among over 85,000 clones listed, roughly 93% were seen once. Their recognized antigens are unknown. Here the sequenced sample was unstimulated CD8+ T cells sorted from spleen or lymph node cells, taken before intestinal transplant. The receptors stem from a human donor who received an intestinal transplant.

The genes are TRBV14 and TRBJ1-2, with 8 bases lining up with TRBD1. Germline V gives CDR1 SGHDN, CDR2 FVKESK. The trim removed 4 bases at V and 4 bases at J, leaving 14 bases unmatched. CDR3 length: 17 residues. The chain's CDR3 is CASSPFQTGGDVYGYTF. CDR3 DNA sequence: TGTGCCAGCAGCCCCTTCCAAACAGGGGGAGATGTCTATGGCTACACCTTC.

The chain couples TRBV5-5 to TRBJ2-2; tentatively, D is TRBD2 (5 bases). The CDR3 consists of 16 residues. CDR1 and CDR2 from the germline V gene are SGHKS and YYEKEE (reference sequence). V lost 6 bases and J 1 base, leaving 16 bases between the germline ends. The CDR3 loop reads CASTPPVSGNTGELFF. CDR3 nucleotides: TGTGCCAGCACCCCGCCAGTCAGCGGGAACACCGGGGAGCTGTTTTTT.

The CDR3 DNA reads TGTGCCAGCAGTTTATCGATAGCGTACGAGCAGTACTTC. Its translation: CASSLSIAYEQYF. The chain couples TRBV27 to TRBJ2-7, with a tentative D call TRBD2 (5 bases). The V end lost 0 bases, the J end lost 4 bases, and 7 bases lay between the germline ends. Germline values: CDR1 MNHEY, CDR2 SMNVEV (reference sequence). CDR3 length equals 13 residues.

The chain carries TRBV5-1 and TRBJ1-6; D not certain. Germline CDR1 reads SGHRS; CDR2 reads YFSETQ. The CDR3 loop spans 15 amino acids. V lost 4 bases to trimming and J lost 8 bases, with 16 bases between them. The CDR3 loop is CASSASPNRDSPLHF. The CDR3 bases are TGCGCCAGCAGCGCGAGTCCCAATCGGGATTCACCCCTCCACTTT.

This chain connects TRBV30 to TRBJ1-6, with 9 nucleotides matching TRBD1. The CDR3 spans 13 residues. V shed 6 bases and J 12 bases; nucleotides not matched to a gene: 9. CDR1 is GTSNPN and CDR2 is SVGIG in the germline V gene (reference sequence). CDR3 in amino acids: CACTDRGGLPLHF. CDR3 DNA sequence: TGTGCCTGTACTGACAGGGGGGGACTACCCCTCCACTTT.

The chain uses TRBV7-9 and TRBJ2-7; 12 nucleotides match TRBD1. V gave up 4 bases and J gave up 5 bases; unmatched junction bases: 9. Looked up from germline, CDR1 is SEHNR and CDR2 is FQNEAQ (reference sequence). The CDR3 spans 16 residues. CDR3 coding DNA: TGTGCCAGCAGCTATCACCGGGACAGGGGGCATAACGAGCAGTACTTC. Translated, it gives CASSYHRDRGHNEQYF.

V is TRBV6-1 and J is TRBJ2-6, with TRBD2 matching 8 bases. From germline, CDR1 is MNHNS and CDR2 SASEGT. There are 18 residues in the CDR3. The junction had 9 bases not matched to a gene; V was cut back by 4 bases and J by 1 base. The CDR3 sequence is CASSAPTSEISGANVLTF. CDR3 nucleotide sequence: TGTGCCAGCAGTGCCCCGACTAGCGAAATTTCTGGGGCCAACGTCCTGACTTTC.

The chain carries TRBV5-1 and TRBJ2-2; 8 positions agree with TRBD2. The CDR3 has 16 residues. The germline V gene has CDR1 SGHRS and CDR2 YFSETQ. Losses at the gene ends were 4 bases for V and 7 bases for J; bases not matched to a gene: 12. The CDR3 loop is CASSLNEAGENGELFF. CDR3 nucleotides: TGCGCCAGCAGCCTAAACGAAGCGGGAGAGAACGGGGAGCTGTTTTTT.

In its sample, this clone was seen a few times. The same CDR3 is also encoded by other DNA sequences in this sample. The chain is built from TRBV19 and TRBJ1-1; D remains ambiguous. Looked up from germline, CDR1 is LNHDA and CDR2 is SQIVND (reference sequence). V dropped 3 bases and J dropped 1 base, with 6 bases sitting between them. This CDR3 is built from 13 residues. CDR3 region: CASSIGRNTEAFF. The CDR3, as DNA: TGTGCCAGTAGTATCGGTAGGAACACTGAAGCTTTCTTT.